The 10 T cell receptor beta chains below all came from one sample that was sequenced in a study of glioma-infiltrating T cells. Amplification of TCR alpha and beta CDR3 regions from RNA used iRepertoire nested multiplex PCR. TCRdb processed the multiplex PCR reads anew with MiXCR; each CDR3 protein has one entry. In the table there are approximately 120,000 distinct CDR3 sequences, around 23% of which are singletons. Sequenced: glioma tissue, nonneoplastic brain tissue, or PBMCs (not recorded which). Receptor source: a human donor with low-grade glioma or glioblastoma, undergoing nonglioma brain surgery, or in good health (not recorded which).

V gene TRBV19 combines with J gene TRBJ2-4; tentatively, D is TRBD2 (5 bases). Trimming took off 4 bases at V and 8 bases at J, with 6 bases between the two ends. From germline, CDR1 is LNHDA and CDR2 SQIVND (reference sequence). The CDR3 runs to 11 residues. The CDR3 nucleotides read TGTGCCAGTAGTAGGCGGGACATTCAGTACTTC. Protein product: CASSRRDIQYF.

This clonotype was observed many times. The V call is TRBV7-2, the J call TRBJ2-2; either TRBD1 or TRBD2 may fit D (6 bases each). Trimming stripped 3 bases from V and 7 bases from J, with 15 bases between. The CDR3 has 15 amino acids. The germline V gene has CDR1 SGHTA and CDR2 FQGNSA. As DNA, the CDR3 is TGTGCCAGCAGCTTTTGGGGGGCGCGGAACGGGGAGCTGTTTTTT. Its protein is CASSFWGARNGELFF.

On this clonotype: A junction end diverges from the germline sequence, so it may reflect a read error. The chain carries TRBV29-1 and TRBJ2-7; D not certain. The CDR3 has 12 amino acids. Germline-derived CDR1 and CDR2 are SQVTM and ANQGSEA. This CDR3 is CSALTDSCEQYF. The CDR3 DNA sequence: TGCAGCGCCCTGACTGACTCCTGCGAGCAGTACTTC.

In regard to this clonotype: Germline is not matched at one junction end, which may reflect a read error. The chain couples TRBV6-1 to TRBJ1-5; D is unclear. This CDR3 region has 16 residues. The V gene's germline CDR1 is MNHNS and CDR2 SASEGT. The CDR3 protein is CARRSPPGPLPRPQPF. In DNA form, the CDR3 reads TGTGCCCGCCGCTCCCCTCCCGGGCCCCTTCCTCGCCCCCAGCCTTTT.

This clonotype appeared a few times. V gene TRBV10-3 combines with J gene TRBJ2-7; D unresolved. The ends were cut back, 6 bases at V and 2 bases at J, with 5 bases in the middle. CDR3 length: 11 amino acids. CDR1 is ENHRY, CDR2 SYGVKD, per germline. For the CDR3, the DNA is TGTGCCATCAGGAACACCTACGAGCAGTACTTC. It codes for CAIRNTYEQYF.

This clonotype was observed at least ten times. The CDR3 loop is CSAASGANSYNEQFF. CDR3 sequence (DNA): TGCAGTGCTGCTAGCGGGGCCAACTCCTACAATGAGCAGTTCTTC. The genes are TRBV20-1 and TRBJ2-1; TRBD2 agrees at 9 bases. The CDR3 is 15 residues long. CDR1 is DFQATT and CDR2 is SNEGSKA in the germline V gene (reference sequence). V lost 5 bases, J lost 0 bases, and 5 bases stayed unmatched.

Of note for this clonotype: One base away lies a much larger clone, so this may be a sequencing read error. This sequence joins TRBV4-1 and TRBJ2-3, with D tentatively TRBD1 (6 bases). CDR3 length: 16 amino acids. Germline CDR1 reads MGHRA; CDR2 reads YSYEKL. The CDR3 DNA reads as TGCGCCAGCAGCCAAGAAGGACAGTTCGGCACAGATACGCATTATTTT. Its protein product is CASSQEGQFGTDTHYF.

This clonotype has at least ten counts. One end of the junction does not line up with germline, which may come from a read error. V usage is TRBV6-1 and J usage is TRBJ2-1; D gene unclear. CDR3 length equals 11 residues. Germline V CDR1 and CDR2: MNHNS, SASEGT. CDR3 in DNA: TGTGCCTCCCAACGCTACGATGAGCAGTTCTTC. It translates to CASQRYDEQFF.

This sequence joins TRBV19 and TRBJ2-7; D could derive from TRBD1 or TRBD2 (6 bases each). The CDR3 has 15 amino acids. Trimming took 8 bases from V and 0 from J, leaving 17 bases between them. Germline CDR1 reads LNHDA; CDR2 reads SQIVND (reference sequence). The CDR3 loop is CASGGVGGNSYEQYF. CDR3 sequence (DNA): TGTGCCAGTGGTGGGGTCGGGGGCAACTCCTACGAGCAGTACTTC.

A remark on this clonotype: A clone one base away is much larger, so this may be a read error. This sequence joins TRBV2 and TRBJ2-3; 7 nucleotides agree with TRBD2. In germline, CDR1 is SNHLY, CDR2 FYNNEI. J gave up 4 bases and V 6 bases, and 7 bases lay outside the gene matches. The CDR3 is 14 residues long. Here the CDR3 DNA reads TGTGCCAGCAGGAGCGGGATAAACGCAGATACGCAGTATTTT. This sequence encodes CASRSGINADTQYF. Full variable domain (outside the CDR3, taken from reference TRBV2 and TRBJ2-3): EPEVTQTPSHQVTQMGQEVILRCVPISNHLYFYWYRQILGQKVEFLVSFYNNEISEKSEIFDDQFSVERPDGSNFTLKIRSTKLEDSAMYFCASRSGINADTQYFGPGTRLTVL.